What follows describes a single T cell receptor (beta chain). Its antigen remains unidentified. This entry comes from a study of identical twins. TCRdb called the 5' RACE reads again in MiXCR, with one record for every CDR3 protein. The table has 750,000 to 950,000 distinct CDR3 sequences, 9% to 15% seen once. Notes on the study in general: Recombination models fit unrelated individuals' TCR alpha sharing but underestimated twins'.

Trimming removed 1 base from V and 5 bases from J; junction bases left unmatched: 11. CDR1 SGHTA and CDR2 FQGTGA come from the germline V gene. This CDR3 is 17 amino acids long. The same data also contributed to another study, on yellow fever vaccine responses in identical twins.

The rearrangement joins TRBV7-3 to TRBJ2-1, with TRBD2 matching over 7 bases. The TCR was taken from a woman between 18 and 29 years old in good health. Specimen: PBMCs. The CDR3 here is CASSLRGGAGLNNEQFF. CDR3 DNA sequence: TGTGCCAGCAGCTTAAGGGGTGGAGCGGGACTGAACAATGAGCAGTTCTTC.